This T cell receptor beta chain was observed in a study of shared clonotypes between healthy human individuals. About the research overall: Per donor, CD8 memory used one plate, CD8 naive used two, CD4 memory used three and CD4 naive used three. Study-level findings and limits: Non-shared clonotypes showed lower generation probabilities than clonotypes common to all four donors. As a rule, naive subsets had a larger estimated richness than memory subsets.

The V segment lost 1 base and the J segment 5 bases; nucleotides outside the gene matches: 2. This CDR3 has 14 amino acids. Germline CDR1 SGHRS, CDR2 YFSETQ. Each cell subset's genomic DNA was divided evenly among several immunoSEQ plates. Only in-frame clones appear in the TCRdb table, and some are missing; sequencing was by immunoSEQ multiplex PCR. The table has some 320,000 clones, around 86% seen once; the top ten hold about a sixth. Points on this clone: The antigen is undetermined.

This clonotype originated in a young man in good health. Sequenced sample: memory CD8+ T cells sorted from blood. The subset denotes: CD45RO+ cells pooled with CCR7-negative TemRA cells. The chain employs TRBV5-1 and TRBJ2-2; TRBD2 matches at 7 bases. This CDR3 reads CASSLQGGTGELFF. CDR3 coding DNA: TGCGCCAGCAGCTTGCAGGGAGGGACCGGGGAGCTGTTTTTT.